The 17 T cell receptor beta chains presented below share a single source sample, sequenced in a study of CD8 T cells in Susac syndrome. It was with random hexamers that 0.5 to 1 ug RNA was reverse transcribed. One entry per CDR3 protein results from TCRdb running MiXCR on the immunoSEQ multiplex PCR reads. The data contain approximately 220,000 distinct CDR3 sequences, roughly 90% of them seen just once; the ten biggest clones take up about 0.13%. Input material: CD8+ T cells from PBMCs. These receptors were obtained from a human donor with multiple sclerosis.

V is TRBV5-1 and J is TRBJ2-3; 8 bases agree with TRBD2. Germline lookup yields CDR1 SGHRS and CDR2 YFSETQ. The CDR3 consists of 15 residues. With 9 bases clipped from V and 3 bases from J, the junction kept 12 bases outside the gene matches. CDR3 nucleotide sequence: TGCGCCACCTCGGGTAGCGGGGACGCAACAGATACGCAGTATTTT. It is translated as CATSGSGDATDTQYF.

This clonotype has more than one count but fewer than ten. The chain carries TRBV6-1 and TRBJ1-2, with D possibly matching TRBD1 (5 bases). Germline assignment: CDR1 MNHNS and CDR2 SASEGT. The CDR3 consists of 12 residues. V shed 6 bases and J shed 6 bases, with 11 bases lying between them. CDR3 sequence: CASSSGGDGYTF. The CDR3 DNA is TGTGCCAGCAGCTCCGGGGGGGATGGCTACACCTTC.

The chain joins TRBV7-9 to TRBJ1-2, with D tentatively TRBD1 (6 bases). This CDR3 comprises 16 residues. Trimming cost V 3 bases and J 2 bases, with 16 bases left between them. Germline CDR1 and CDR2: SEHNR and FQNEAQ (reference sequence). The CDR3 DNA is TGTGCCAGCAGCTTGGCCGGACAGCTAACCAACTATGGCTACACCTTC. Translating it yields CASSLAGQLTNYGYTF.

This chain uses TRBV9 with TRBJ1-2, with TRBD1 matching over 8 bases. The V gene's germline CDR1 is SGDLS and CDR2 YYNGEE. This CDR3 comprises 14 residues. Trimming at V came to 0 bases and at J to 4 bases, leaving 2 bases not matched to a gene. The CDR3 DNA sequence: TGTGCCAGCAGCGTAGGAGGGACAGGCTATGGCTACACCTTC. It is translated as CASSVGGTGYGYTF.

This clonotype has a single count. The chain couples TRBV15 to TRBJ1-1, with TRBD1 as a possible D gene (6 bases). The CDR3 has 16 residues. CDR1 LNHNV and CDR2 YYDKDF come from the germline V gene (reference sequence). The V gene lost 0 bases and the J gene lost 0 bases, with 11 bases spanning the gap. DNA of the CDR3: TGTGCCACCAGCAGAGATCGGGGGCGAGTGAACACTGAAGCTTTCTTT. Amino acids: CATSRDRGRVNTEAFF.

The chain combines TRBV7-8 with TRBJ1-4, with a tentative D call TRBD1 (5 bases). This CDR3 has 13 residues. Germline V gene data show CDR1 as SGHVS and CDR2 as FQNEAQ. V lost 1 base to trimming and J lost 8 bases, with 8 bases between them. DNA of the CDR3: TGTGCCAGCAGCTTAGATGGGGGGGAAAAACTGTTTTTT. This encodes CASSLDGGEKLFF.

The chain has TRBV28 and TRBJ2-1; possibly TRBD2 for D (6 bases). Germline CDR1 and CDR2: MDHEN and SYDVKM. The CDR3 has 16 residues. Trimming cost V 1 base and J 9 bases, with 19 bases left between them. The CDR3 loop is CASSLLGGGGWSEQFF. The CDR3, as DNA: TGTGCCAGCAGTTTATTGGGGGGAGGCGGATGGAGTGAGCAGTTCTTC.

CDR3 DNA: TGTGCCAGCAGCGTAAACGTCGATGAGCAGTTCTTC. Translation: CASSVNVDEQFF. V gene TRBV9 combines with J gene TRBJ2-1; no clear D. In germline, CDR1 is SGDLS, CDR2 YYNGEE. CDR3 length: 12 residues. Trimming shortened V by 1 base and J by 8 bases, and 7 bases separated the two germline ends.

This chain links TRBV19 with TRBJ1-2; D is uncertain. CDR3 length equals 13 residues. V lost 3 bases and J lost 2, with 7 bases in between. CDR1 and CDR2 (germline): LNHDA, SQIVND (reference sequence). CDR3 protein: CASSMGSNYGYTF. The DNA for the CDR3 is TGTGCCAGTAGTATGGGCAGCAACTATGGCTACACCTTC.

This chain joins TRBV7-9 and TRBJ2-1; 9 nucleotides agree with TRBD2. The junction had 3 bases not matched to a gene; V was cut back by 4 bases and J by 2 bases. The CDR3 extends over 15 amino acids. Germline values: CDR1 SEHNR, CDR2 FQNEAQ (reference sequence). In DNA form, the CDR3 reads TGTGCCAGCAGCTCTTCTAGCGGGACCTACAATGAGCAGTTCTTC. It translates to CASSSSSGTYNEQFF.

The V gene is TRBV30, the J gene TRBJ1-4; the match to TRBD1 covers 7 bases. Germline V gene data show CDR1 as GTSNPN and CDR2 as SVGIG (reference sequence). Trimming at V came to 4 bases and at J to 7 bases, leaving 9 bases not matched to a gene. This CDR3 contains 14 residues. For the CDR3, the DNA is TGTGCCTGGACCGGGACAGCCTCCCTTGAAAAACTGTTTTTT. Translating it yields CAWTGTASLEKLFF. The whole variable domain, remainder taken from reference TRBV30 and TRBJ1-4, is SQTIHQWPATLVQPVGSPLSLECTVEGTSNPNLYWYRQAAGRGLQLLFYSVGIGQISSEVPQNLSASRPQDRQFILSSKKLLLSDSGFYLCAWTGTASLEKLFFGSGTQLSVL.

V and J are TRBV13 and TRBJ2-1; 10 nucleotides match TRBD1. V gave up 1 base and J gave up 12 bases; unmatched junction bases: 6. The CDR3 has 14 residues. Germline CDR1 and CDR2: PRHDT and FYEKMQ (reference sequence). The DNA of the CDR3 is TGTGCCAGCAGCTTAGCCCCGGGACAGGGGTGGCAGTTCTTC. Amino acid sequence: CASSLAPGQGWQFF.

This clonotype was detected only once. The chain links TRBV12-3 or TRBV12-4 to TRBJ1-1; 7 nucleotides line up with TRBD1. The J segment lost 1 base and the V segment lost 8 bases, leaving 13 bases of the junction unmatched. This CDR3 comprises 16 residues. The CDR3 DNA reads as TGTGCCAGCGACTGGTATCCAGGGGGAAAGAACACTGAAGCTTTCTTT. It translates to CASDWYPGGKNTEAFF.

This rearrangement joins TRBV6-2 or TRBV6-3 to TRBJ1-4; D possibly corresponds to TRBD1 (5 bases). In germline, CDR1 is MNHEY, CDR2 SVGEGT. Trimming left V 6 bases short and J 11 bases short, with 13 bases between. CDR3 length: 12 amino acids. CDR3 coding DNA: TGTGCCAGCAGCGATCTCGAGGGGAAACTGTTTTTT. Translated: CASSDLEGKLFF.

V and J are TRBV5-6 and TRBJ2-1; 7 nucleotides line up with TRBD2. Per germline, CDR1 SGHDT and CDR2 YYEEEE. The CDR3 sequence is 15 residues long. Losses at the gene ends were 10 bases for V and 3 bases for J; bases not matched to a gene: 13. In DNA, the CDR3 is TGTGCCTCCAGCTGGGGGGGGACCCTCTACAATGAGCAGTTCTTC. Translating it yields CASSWGGTLYNEQFF.

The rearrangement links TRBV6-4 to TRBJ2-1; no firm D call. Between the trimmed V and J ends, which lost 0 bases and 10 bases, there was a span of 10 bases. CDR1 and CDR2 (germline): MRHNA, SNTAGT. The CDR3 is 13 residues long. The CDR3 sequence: CASSDSIALEQFF. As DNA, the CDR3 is TGTGCCAGCAGTGACTCGATAGCTCTCGAGCAGTTCTTC.

The CDR3 loop is CASSLSGNPYEQYF. The CDR3 DNA follows: TGTGCCAGCAGCTTATCGGGGAATCCCTACGAGCAGTACTTC. The chain couples TRBV7-9 to TRBJ2-7; TRBD2 might be the D (5 bases). The V end was cut by 2 bases, the J end by 2 bases, with 10 bases between. The CDR3 spans 14 residues. CDR1 and CDR2 from the germline V gene are SEHNR and FQNEAQ (reference sequence).